The clone carrying this T cell receptor (beta chain) was detected only a few times. The target antigen is unknown. The sample originates from a study of shared clonotypes between healthy human individuals. On the study more broadly: Sampling drew on donors who were a couple of women and a few men aged 18 to 49.

Per germline, CDR1 GTSNPN and CDR2 SVGIG (reference sequence). The V and J ends lost 0 bases and 8 bases respectively, with 13 bases between them. The CDR3 sequence is 13 residues long. For each subset, genomic DNA was distributed in equal portions over several immunoSEQ plates. Data came from immunoSEQ multiplex PCR; TCRdb stores just in-frame clones and leaves some out. The table records about 2.4 million clones, 90% to 95% of them present only once. Findings of the study overall: Relative to their counterparts shared across all four donors, non-shared clonotypes exhibited diminished generation probabilities. Clonotype sharing among donors was expected to depend on sequencing depth.

What was sequenced was naive CD4+ T cells sorted from blood. The subset is: CD45RA+ positively selected. The chain has TRBV30 and TRBJ1-2; D perhaps matches TRBD1 (6 bases). The sequence came from a man aged 18-30 years in good health. CDR3 residues: CAWSVPGAHGYTF. Here the CDR3 DNA reads TGTGCCTGGAGTGTACCGGGGGCTCACGGCTACACCTTC.